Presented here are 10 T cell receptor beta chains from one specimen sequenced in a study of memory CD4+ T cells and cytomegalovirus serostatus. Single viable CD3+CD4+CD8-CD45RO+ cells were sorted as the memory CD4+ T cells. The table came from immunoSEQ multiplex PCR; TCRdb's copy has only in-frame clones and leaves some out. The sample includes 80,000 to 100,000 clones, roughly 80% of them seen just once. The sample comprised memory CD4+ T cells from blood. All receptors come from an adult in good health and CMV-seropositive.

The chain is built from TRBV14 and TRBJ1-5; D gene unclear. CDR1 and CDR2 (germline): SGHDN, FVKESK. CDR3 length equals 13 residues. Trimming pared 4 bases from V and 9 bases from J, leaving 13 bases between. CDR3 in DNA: TGTGCCAGCAGCCGGCAGGACCAAGGGCCCCAGCATTTT. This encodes CASSRQDQGPQHF.

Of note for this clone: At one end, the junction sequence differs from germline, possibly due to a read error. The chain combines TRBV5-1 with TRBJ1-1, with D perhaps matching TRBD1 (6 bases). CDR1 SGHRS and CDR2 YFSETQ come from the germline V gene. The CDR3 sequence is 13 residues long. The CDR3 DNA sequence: TGCGCCAGCAGCGGGACACAGAACGCTGAAGCTTTCTTT. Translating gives CASSGTQNAEAFF.

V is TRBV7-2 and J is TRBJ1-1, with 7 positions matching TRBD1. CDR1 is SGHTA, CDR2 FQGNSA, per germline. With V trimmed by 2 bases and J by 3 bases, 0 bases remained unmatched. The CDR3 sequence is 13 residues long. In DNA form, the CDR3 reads TGTGCCAGCAGCTTACAGGGGGACACTGAAGCTTTCTTT. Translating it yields CASSLQGDTEAFF. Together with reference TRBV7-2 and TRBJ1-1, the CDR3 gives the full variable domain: GAGVSQSPSNKVTEKGKDVELRCDPISGHTALYWYRQSLGQGLEFLIYFQGNSAPDKSGLPSDRFSAERTGGSVSTLTIQRTQQEDSAVYLCASSLQGDTEAFFGQGTRLTVV.

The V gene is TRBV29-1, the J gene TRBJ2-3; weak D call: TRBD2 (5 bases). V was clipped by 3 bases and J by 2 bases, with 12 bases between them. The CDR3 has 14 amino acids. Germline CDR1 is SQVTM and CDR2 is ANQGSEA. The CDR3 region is CSVERARATDTQYF. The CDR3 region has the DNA TGCAGCGTTGAGAGGGCTCGGGCCACAGATACGCAGTATTTT.

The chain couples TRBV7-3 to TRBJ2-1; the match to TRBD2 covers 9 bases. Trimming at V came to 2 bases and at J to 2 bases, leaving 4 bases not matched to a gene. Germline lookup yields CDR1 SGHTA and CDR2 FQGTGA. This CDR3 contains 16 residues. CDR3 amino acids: CASSLVPSGTYNEQFF. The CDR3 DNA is TGTGCCAGCAGCTTAGTCCCTAGCGGGACCTACAATGAGCAGTTCTTC.

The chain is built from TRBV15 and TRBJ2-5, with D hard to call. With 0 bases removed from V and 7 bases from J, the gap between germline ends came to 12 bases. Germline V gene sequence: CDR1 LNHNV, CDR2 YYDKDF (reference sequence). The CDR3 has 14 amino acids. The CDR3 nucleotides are TGTGCCACCAGCAGAGATCAGGCTTCGGGGACCCAGTACTTC. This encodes CATSRDQASGTQYF.

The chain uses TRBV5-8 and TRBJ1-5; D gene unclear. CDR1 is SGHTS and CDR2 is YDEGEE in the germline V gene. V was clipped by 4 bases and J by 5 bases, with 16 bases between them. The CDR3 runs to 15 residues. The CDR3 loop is CASSPDTTFHQPQHF. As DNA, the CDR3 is TGTGCCAGCAGCCCCGACACCACATTTCATCAGCCCCAGCATTTT.

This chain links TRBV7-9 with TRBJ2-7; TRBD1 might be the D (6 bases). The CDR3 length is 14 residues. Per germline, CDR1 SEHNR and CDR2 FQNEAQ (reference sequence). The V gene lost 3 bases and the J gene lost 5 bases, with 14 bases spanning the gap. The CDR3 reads CASSLNRDLDEQYF. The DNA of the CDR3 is TGTGCCAGCAGCTTGAACAGGGATCTGGACGAGCAGTACTTC.

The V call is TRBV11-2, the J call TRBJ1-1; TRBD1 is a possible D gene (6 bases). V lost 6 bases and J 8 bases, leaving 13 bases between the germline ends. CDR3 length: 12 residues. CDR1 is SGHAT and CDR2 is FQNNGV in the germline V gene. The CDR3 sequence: CASSRTGTEAFF. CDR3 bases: TGTGCCAGCAGTCGCACCGGGACAGAAGCTTTCTTT.

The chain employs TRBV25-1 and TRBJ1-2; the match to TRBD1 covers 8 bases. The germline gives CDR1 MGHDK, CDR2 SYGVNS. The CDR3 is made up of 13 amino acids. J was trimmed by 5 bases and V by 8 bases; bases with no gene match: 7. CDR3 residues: CASSLDRVYGYTF. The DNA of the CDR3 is TGTGCCAGCTCATTGGACAGGGTGTATGGCTACACCTTC.